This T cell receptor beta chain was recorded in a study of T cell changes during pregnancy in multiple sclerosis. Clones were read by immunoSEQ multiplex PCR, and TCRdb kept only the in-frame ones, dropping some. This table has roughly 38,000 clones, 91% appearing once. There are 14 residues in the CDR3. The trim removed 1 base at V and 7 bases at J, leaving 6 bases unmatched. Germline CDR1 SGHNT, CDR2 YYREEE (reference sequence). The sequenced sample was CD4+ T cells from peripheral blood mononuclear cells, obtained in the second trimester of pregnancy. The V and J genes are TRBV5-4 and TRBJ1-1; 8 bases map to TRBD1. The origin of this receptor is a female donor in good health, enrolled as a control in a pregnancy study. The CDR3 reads CASSLQGDRGEAFF. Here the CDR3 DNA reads TGTGCCAGCAGCTTGCAGGGTGACAGGGGTGAAGCTTTCTTT. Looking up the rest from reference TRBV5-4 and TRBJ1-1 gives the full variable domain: ETGVTQSPTHLIKTRGQQVTLRCSSQSGHNTVSWYQQALGQGPQFIFQYYREEENGRGNFPPRFSGLQFPNYSSELNVNALELDDSALYLCASSLQGDRGEAFFGQGTRLTVV.